The 23 T cell receptor beta chains given below trace back to one sample, sequenced in a study of beta chain features in type 1 diabetes. Study-wide results and caveats: Among patients with Type 1 diabetes, TCRB CDR3s were moderately but significantly shorter in every one of the four CD4+ subsets.

Antigens for these TCRs are unknown. Expressed TCRB transcripts were sequenced because the entire RNA isolate underwent reverse transcription. Assay used: immunoSEQ multiplex PCR; TCRdb lists only in-frame clones, some missing. The profile shows approximately 120,000 clones, 17% of them singletons. Sequenced material: central memory CD4+ T cells from blood. The receptor set was obtained from a man between 18 and 35 years old with type 1 diabetes.

There are a few counts of this clone. The chain is built from TRBV29-1 and TRBJ2-5, with D possibly TRBD2 on 6 matching bases. The CDR3 extends over 14 amino acids. Germline assignment: CDR1 SQVTM and CDR2 ANQGSEA. V was cut by 3 bases and J by 3 bases, with 14 bases left in between. CDR3 in amino acids: CSVDPLGGEETQYF. CDR3 nucleotide sequence: TGCAGCGTTGATCCGTTGGGCGGGGAAGAGACCCAGTACTTC.

This clone turned up a few times. The chain recombines TRBV7-2 with TRBJ1-1, with D uncertain. Trimming removed 5 bases at V and 7 bases at J, with 17 bases between. Germline assignment: CDR1 SGHTA and CDR2 FQGNSA. This CDR3 has 14 amino acids. The CDR3 loop reads CASSVRGGIVEAFF. CDR3 bases: TGTGCCAGCAGCGTCCGGGGAGGTATAGTTGAAGCTTTCTTT.

The sample holds a few counts of this clone. The rearrangement links TRBV7-9 to TRBJ2-3; possible D gene TRBD2, 5 bases. This CDR3 contains 14 residues. The germline gives CDR1 SEHNR, CDR2 FQNEAQ (reference sequence). V lost 5 bases to trimming and J lost 3 bases, with 12 bases between them. In DNA, the CDR3 is TGTGCCAGCAGCGGTTCAGGAGGAACAGATACGCAGTATTTT. Amino acids: CASSGSGGTDTQYF.

On this clone: Its ends do not fully match the called genes, so a read error is possible. V gene TRBV15 combines with J gene TRBJ1-5; D gene uncertain. In germline, CDR1 is LNHNV, CDR2 YYDKDF (reference sequence). The CDR3 consists of 13 residues. CDR3 sequence (DNA): TGTGCCACCAGCAGAGATGAGTCGAGTGGCCGGTATTTT. Its translation is CATSRDESSGRYF.

V usage is TRBV7-2 and J usage is TRBJ1-1, with TRBD1 matching 7 bases. The junction had 4 bases not matched to a gene; V was cut back by 8 bases and J by 1 base. Germline loops: CDR1 SGHTA, CDR2 FQGNSA. The CDR3 runs 13 residues. The CDR3 sequence: CASGRQGNTEAFF. In DNA, the CDR3 is TGTGCCAGCGGGAGACAGGGGAACACTGAAGCTTTCTTT.

This chain connects TRBV9 to TRBJ1-6; D call uncertain. The CDR3 has 14 amino acids. CDR1 is SGDLS and CDR2 is YYNGEE in the germline V gene. Between the trimmed V and J ends, which lost 4 bases and 10 bases, there was a span of 15 bases. The CDR3 sequence is CASSTFGSSSPLHF. DNA of the CDR3: TGTGCCAGCAGCACCTTCGGGTCCAGCTCACCCCTCCACTTT.

This clone was observed a handful of times. V is TRBV30 and J is TRBJ1-1, with a weak D call TRBD1 (5 bases). Germline assignment: CDR1 GTSNPN and CDR2 SVGIG (reference sequence). The CDR3 totals 10 residues. Trimming removed 5 bases from V and 4 bases from J, with 5 bases in between. DNA of the CDR3: TGTGCCTGGGGGGGCACTGAAGCTTTCTTT. Protein sequence: CAWGGTEAFF.

In its sample, this clone was seen a few times. With a far larger clone one base away, a read error is the likely cause. The chain recombines TRBV30 with TRBJ1-1; 7 positions match TRBD1. The length of the CDR3 is 16 residues. V trimming: 0 bases; J trimming: 5 bases; junction bases outside the gene matches: 12. Germline loops: CDR1 GTSNPN, CDR2 SVGIG (reference sequence). The CDR3 region is CAWSVLGTVFRTEAFF. The CDR3 bases are TGTGCCTGGAGTGTACTCGGGACAGTCTTTCGGACTGAAGCTTTCTTT.

The chain uses TRBV30 and TRBJ1-5; D not resolved. The V gene lost 5 bases and the J gene lost 1 base, with 9 bases spanning the gap. The CDR3 extends over 13 amino acids. Germline CDR1 reads GTSNPN; CDR2 reads SVGIG (reference sequence). This CDR3 reads CAWSTASNQPQHF. CDR3 DNA sequence: TGTGCCTGGTCCACAGCAAGCAATCAGCCCCAGCATTTT.

This clone was observed a handful of times. V and J are TRBV30 and TRBJ1-1; 10 positions agree with TRBD1. Germline CDR1 is GTSNPN and CDR2 is SVGIG (reference sequence). With 3 bases clipped from V and 5 bases from J, the junction kept 3 bases outside the gene matches. The CDR3 is made up of 13 amino acids. In DNA form, the CDR3 reads TGTGCCTGGAGCCGACAGGGGGCAACTGAAGCTTTCTTT. This codes for CAWSRQGATEAFF. The full variable domain, with the rest looked up from reference TRBV30 and TRBJ1-1, is SQTIHQWPATLVQPVGSPLSLECTVEGTSNPNLYWYRQAAGRGLQLLFYSVGIGQISSEVPQNLSASRPQDRQFILSSKKLLLSDSGFYLCAWSRQGATEAFFGQGTRLTVV.

This chain joins TRBV10-3 and TRBJ1-5; D remains unclear. CDR1 and CDR2 (germline): ENHRY, SYGVKD. The CDR3 runs 14 residues. Deletions cut 5 bases from V and 2 bases from J, with 10 bases between. In DNA form, the CDR3 reads TGTGCCATCAGTACCGGCCCTGGCAATCAGCCCCAGCATTTT. Its protein product is CAISTGPGNQPQHF.

The chain joins TRBV30 to TRBJ2-1, with D possibly matching TRBD1 (6 bases). The germline CDR1 and CDR2 sequences are GTSNPN and SVGIG (reference sequence). This CDR3 contains 15 residues. Trimming took off 6 bases at V and 3 bases at J, with 18 bases between the two ends. The CDR3 DNA is TGTGCCTGCGCCCGGACAGTTCTCTACTACAATGAGCAGTTCTTC. Protein: CACARTVLYYNEQFF.

This clone was seen only a few times. V and J are TRBV6-1 and TRBJ2-3, with D tentatively TRBD1 (5 bases). This CDR3 is built from 18 residues. V lost 3 bases, J lost 2 bases, and 21 bases lay in between. Germline CDR1 MNHNS, CDR2 SASEGT. CDR3 loop: CASSDAPDTGWATDTQYF. The CDR3 bases are TGTGCCAGCAGTGATGCTCCGGACACCGGGTGGGCCACAGATACGCAGTATTTT.

J is TRBJ2-5 and V is TRBV29-1; no clear D. CDR1 and CDR2 from the germline V gene are SQVTM and ANQGSEA. The CDR3 length is 13 residues. The V end lost 5 bases, the J end lost 4 bases, and 14 bases lay between the germline ends. The CDR3: CSVRHLPIETQYF. CDR3 coding DNA: TGCAGCGTTCGACACCTCCCGATAGAGACCCAGTACTTC.

This clone has a handful of counts. With a far larger clone one base away, a read error is the likely cause. The chain has TRBV11-1 and TRBJ2-6; perhaps TRBD2 as D (7 bases). V was shortened by 7 bases and J by 0 bases, with 19 bases between the two germline ends. Germline CDR1 reads SGHAT; CDR2 reads FQDESV (reference sequence). The CDR3 runs 18 residues. The CDR3 DNA reads TGTGCCAGCACCCAGAGCGAGGGGGGGAGCTCTGGGGCCAACGTCCTGACTTTC. It specifies CASTQSEGGSSGANVLTF.

This chain connects TRBV11-2 to TRBJ2-7; possible D gene TRBD1, 5 bases. CDR3 length: 14 residues. The V and J ends lost 4 bases and 0 bases respectively, with 10 bases between them. Germline V gives CDR1 SGHAT, CDR2 FQNNGV. The CDR3 DNA sequence: TGTGCCAGCAGCTCAATAAGGGGCTCCTACGAGCAGTACTTC. This translates into CASSSIRGSYEQYF.

The rearrangement links TRBV5-4 to TRBJ2-1, with 7 positions matching TRBD1. In germline, CDR1 is SGHNT, CDR2 YYREEE (reference sequence). The V segment lost 3 bases and the J segment 5 bases; nucleotides outside the gene matches: 8. This CDR3 is 15 amino acids long. The CDR3 sequence is CASSWKSQGDNEQFF. The CDR3 region has the DNA TGTGCCAGCAGCTGGAAAAGTCAGGGGGACAATGAGCAGTTCTTC.

The chain combines TRBV4-3 with TRBJ2-7; 7 nucleotides line up with TRBD1. The CDR3 extends over 15 amino acids. Trimming cost V 4 bases and J 4 bases; bases outside gene matches: 10. Per the germline V gene, CDR1 is LGHNA and CDR2 is YSLEER. The DNA for the CDR3 is TGCGCCAGCAGCCTCCGACAGGGACCTATGTACGAGCAGTACTTC. Amino acid sequence: CASSLRQGPMYEQYF.

About this clone: A junction boundary mismatches the germline segment, possibly from a read error. The chain links TRBV7-7 to TRBJ1-1; weak D call: TRBD1 (5 bases). The length of the CDR3 is 13 residues. Germline V gives CDR1 SSHAT, CDR2 FNYEAQ (reference sequence). The CDR3 nucleotides are TGTGCTAGCAGCGTGGGACCGAACACTGAAGCTTTCTTT. Translating it yields CASSVGPNTEAFF. Using reference TRBV7-7 and TRBJ1-1 for the parts outside the CDR3, the full variable domain is GAGVSQSPRYKVTKRGQDVTLRCDPISSHATLYWYQQALGQGPEFLTYFNYEAQPDKSGLPSDRFSAERPEGSISTLTIQRTEQRDSAMYRCASSVGPNTEAFFGQGTRLTVV.

This clone is medium-sized. The V and J genes are TRBV23-1 and TRBJ2-1, with D possibly being TRBD1 or TRBD2 (5 bases each). TRBV23-1 is flagged as an ORF with uncertain function. This CDR3 is 21 amino acids long. The V end was cut by 0 bases, the J end by 0 bases, with 24 bases between. The CDR3 sequence is CASSQSARGFAGYGSYNEQFF. The CDR3 nucleotides read TGCGCCAGCAGTCAATCAGCGAGGGGCTTTGCAGGGTATGGCTCCTACAATGAGCAGTTCTTC.

This clone was seen a handful of times. The chain uses TRBV2 and TRBJ2-1, with a weak D call TRBD1 (6 bases). The CDR3 is made up of 17 amino acids. V lost 3 bases and J 2 bases, leaving 17 bases between the germline ends. Looked up from germline, CDR1 is SNHLY and CDR2 is FYNNEI. CDR3 coding DNA: TGTGCCAGCAGTGACCTAGACAGGCTAAGGGCCTACAATGAGCAGTTCTTC. It yields the protein CASSDLDRLRAYNEQFF.

This clone was recorded a few times. V gene TRBV4-1 combines with J gene TRBJ2-5, with TRBD2 as a possible D gene (5 bases). The germline CDR1 and CDR2 sequences are MGHRA and YSYEKL. Deletions cut 1 base from V and 2 bases from J, with 11 bases between. The CDR3 is 15 amino acids. CDR3 nucleotides: TGCGCCAGCAGCCAAGGAACTAGTATACAAGAGACCCAGTACTTC. Protein: CASSQGTSIQETQYF.

The chain uses TRBV28 and TRBJ2-7; TRBD1 is a possible D gene (6 bases). There are 17 residues in the CDR3. Germline V gene sequence: CDR1 MDHEN, CDR2 SYDVKM. The germline V and J ends were trimmed by 3 bases and 3 bases, with 21 bases remaining between them. The CDR3 sequence: CASSLPLGQTKDYEQYF. The CDR3 DNA reads TGTGCCAGCAGTTTGCCCCTCGGACAGACTAAGGACTACGAGCAGTACTTC.